These 5 T cell receptor beta chains were sequenced from one sample in a study of cytomegalovirus exposure and HLA in healthy donors. It was with 60 Vbeta and 13 Jbeta primers that the PCR ran. The assay was immunoSEQ multiplex PCR, and TCRdb's table has in-frame clones only and misses some. The sample totals roughly 76,000 clones. Sequencing input: PBMCs. All receptors derive from a female donor in good health and CMV-seropositive.

The chain couples TRBV4-2 to TRBJ2-7; TRBD2 aligns across 10 bases. V gave up 1 base and J gave up 2 bases; unmatched junction bases: 2. The CDR3 totals 15 residues. The germline gives CDR1 LGHNA, CDR2 YNFKEQ. This chain's CDR3 is CASSQGLAGAYEQYF. CDR3 DNA sequence: TGTGCCAGCAGCCAAGGACTAGCGGGCGCCTACGAGCAGTACTTC.

The chain recombines TRBV7-9 with TRBJ1-5; no definite D call. CDR1 and CDR2 (germline): SEHNR, FQNEAQ (reference sequence). The ends were cut back, 0 bases at V and 5 bases at J, with 5 bases in the middle. The CDR3 has 13 residues. In DNA form, the CDR3 reads TGTGCCAGCAGCTTAGCCGCGGATCAGCCCCAGCATTTT. Translated, it gives CASSLAADQPQHF.

This sequence joins TRBV29-1 and TRBJ1-2; D is undetermined. V dropped 1 base and J dropped 8 bases, with 17 bases sitting between them. Germline V gene lookup returns CDR1 SQVTM and CDR2 ANQGSEA. The CDR3 sequence is 14 residues long. CDR3 loop: CSVEGATTLGGYTF. Here the CDR3 DNA reads TGCAGCGTTGAAGGCGCAACGACCCTAGGCGGCTACACCTTC.

The J gene is TRBJ2-2, the V gene TRBV5-1, with TRBD2 identical over 7 bases. The CDR3 covers 17 residues. Germline V CDR1 and CDR2: SGHRS, YFSETQ. Unmatched junction bases numbered 10, after V lost 4 bases and J lost 1 base. CDR3 amino acids: CASSPGGRGENTGELFF. In DNA, the CDR3 is TGCGCCAGCAGCCCGGGAGGTAGGGGAGAGAACACCGGGGAGCTGTTTTTT.

The J gene is TRBJ2-7, the V gene TRBV7-9, with a tentative D call TRBD2 (6 bases). Trimming removed 4 bases at V and 2 bases at J, with 18 bases between. Germline loops: CDR1 SEHNR, CDR2 FQNEAQ (reference sequence). CDR3 length equals 16 residues. The CDR3 DNA sequence: TGTGCCAGCAGCTCGACTAACCCTAGCGAGACCTACGAGCAGTACTTC. Translating it yields CASSSTNPSETYEQYF.